A selection of T cell receptor beta chains follows, all from one sample in a study of blood T cells in healthy people across ages. Via MiXCR, TCRdb re-called the 5' RACE reads, giving one row per CDR3 protein. The data contain hundreds of thousands of distinct CDR3 sequences, around 48% of them seen just once; the ten biggest clones take up under 15%. The source material was blood. Every receptor here comes from a man aged 25-45 years in good health. Each CDR3 is given without its conserved first and last residue.

>TRBV9
ASSIVTGASTDTQY
>TRBV7-2
ASSLALGRDEQF
>TRBV20-1
SANLAYNEQY
>TRBV28
ASSYAVGQARYEQY
>TRBV9
ASSAGLAVGDTQY
>TRBV6-5
ASSPEPFSSYEQY
>TRBV29-1
SVLGPTDTQY
>TRBV6-1
ASSPGGRDSGYT
>TRBV5-1
ASSLSTGGPGELF
>TRBV20-1
SGTDRTPYEQY
>TRBV12-3/TRBV12-4
ASSGRRPSPAPYNYGYT
>TRBV12-3/TRBV12-4
ASTNPGLAYNEQF
>TRBV7-2
ASTALAGSYEQY
>TRBV5-5
ASSLAASGGRNTQY
>TRBV9
ASSVAGRQDPY